This passage covers 30 T cell receptor beta chains from one sample sequenced in a study of CD8 T cells in Susac syndrome. cDNA came from roughly 0.53 to 1 ug RNA primed by random hexamers. TCRdb recomputed calls from the immunoSEQ multiplex PCR reads with MiXCR, one row per CDR3 protein. The data contain about 400,000 distinct CDR3 sequences, more than 80% of them singletons. The sample taken for sequencing was CD8+ T cells from PBMCs. The receptors were sampled from a human donor with multiple sclerosis.

This clonotype was observed a single time. The chain uses TRBV5-1 and TRBJ1-1, with 8 positions matching TRBD1. The germline V gene encodes CDR1 SGHRS and CDR2 YFSETQ. The CDR3 is made up of 13 amino acids. The J segment lost 7 bases and the V segment lost 4 bases, leaving 6 bases of the junction unmatched. The CDR3 sequence is CASSGDRGGEAFF. In nucleotides, the CDR3 is TGCGCCAGCAGCGGTGACAGGGGCGGTGAAGCTTTCTTT.

The chain combines TRBV6-5 with TRBJ1-4; 7 nucleotides match TRBD1. J gave up 3 bases and V 0 bases, and 10 bases lay outside the gene matches. The CDR3 totals 18 residues. Germline lookup yields CDR1 MNHEY and CDR2 SVGAGI. The CDR3 DNA reads as TGTGCCAGCAGTTACTCGAAAATCGGGGACAGAGCTAATGAAAAACTGTTTTTT. This translates into CASSYSKIGDRANEKLFF.

The rearrangement uses TRBV7-2 and TRBJ2-1, with 7 bases matching TRBD2. Trimming at V came to 5 bases and at J to 6 bases, leaving 13 bases not matched to a gene. The V gene's germline CDR1 is SGHTA and CDR2 FQGNSA. The CDR3 is 16 residues long. CDR3 in amino acids: CASSRGASGVPNEQFF. In nucleotides, the CDR3 is TGTGCCAGCAGCCGGGGTGCCAGCGGGGTACCCAATGAGCAGTTCTTC.

CDR3 protein: CSGRLNPTGELFF. In nucleotides, the CDR3 is TGCAGCGGGAGACTAAATCCGACCGGGGAGCTGTTTTTT. The gene calls are TRBV29-1 and TRBJ2-2, with D perhaps matching TRBD2 (5 bases). Germline V gives CDR1 SQVTM, CDR2 ANQGSEA. V was pared by 7 bases and J by 5 bases, with 14 bases between. The CDR3 runs 13 residues.

Details on this clonotype: The conserved phenylalanine or tryptophan is not found at the CDR3 terminus, so this likely reflects a read error. The genes are TRBV7-6 and TRBJ2-5; 7 bases are shared with TRBD2. The V segment lost 6 bases and the J segment 5 bases; nucleotides outside the gene matches: 9. Germline V gene data show CDR1 as SGHVS and CDR2 as FNYEAQ. This CDR3 spans 14 amino acids. Here the CDR3 reads CASSLGREYETQYL. For the CDR3, the DNA is TGTGCCAGCAGTTTGGGGCGGGAGTATGAGACCCAGTACCTC.

The rearrangement uses TRBV27 and TRBJ1-2; D is undetermined. This CDR3 region has 14 residues. The V end lost 0 bases, the J end lost 4 bases, and 9 bases lay between the germline ends. CDR1 and CDR2 (germline): MNHEY, SMNVEV (reference sequence). CDR3 coding DNA: TGTGCCAGCAGTTTATCAGGGTTAGCCTATGGCTACACCTTC. This sequence encodes CASSLSGLAYGYTF.

The table lists this clonotype with a count of one. The V call is TRBV12-3 or TRBV12-4, the J call TRBJ2-7; D may match TRBD1 or TRBD2 (5 bases each). This CDR3 comprises 15 residues. Trimming cost V 7 bases and J 3 bases, with 19 bases left between them. The CDR3 here is CASTLWGSRGYEQYF. The CDR3 DNA follows: TGTGCCAGCACTCTTTGGGGGAGTAGGGGCTACGAGCAGTACTTC.

The V gene is TRBV6-2 or TRBV6-3, the J gene TRBJ1-1; D may be TRBD1 (6 bases). This CDR3 contains 13 residues. V gave up 6 bases and J gave up 4 bases, with 12 bases separating them. Germline CDR1 reads MNHEY; CDR2 reads SVGEGT. This CDR3 is CASRQGPVTEAFF. Here the CDR3 DNA reads TGTGCCAGCAGGCAGGGGCCGGTCACTGAAGCTTTCTTT.

The chain couples TRBV14 to TRBJ1-5; 8 bases are a match to TRBD1. The CDR3 length is 15 residues. V lost 1 base, J lost 7 bases, and 6 bases stayed unmatched. Germline V lookup: CDR1 SGHDN, CDR2 FVKESK. CDR3 region: CASSQARGRRQPQHF. CDR3 bases: TGTGCCAGCAGCCAAGCCAGGGGGCGCAGGCAGCCCCAGCATTTT.

The chain recombines TRBV5-4 with TRBJ2-5; 7 nucleotides agree with TRBD1. The CDR3 loop spans 15 amino acids. Germline values: CDR1 SGHNT, CDR2 YYREEE (reference sequence). V was clipped by 6 bases and J by 3 bases; unmatched bases: 11. The chain's CDR3 is CASTYRGQWEETQYF. The CDR3, as DNA: TGTGCCAGCACCTACAGGGGTCAGTGGGAAGAGACCCAGTACTTC.

This chain connects TRBV10-3 to TRBJ2-4; D uncertain. CDR1 ENHRY and CDR2 SYGVKD come from the germline V gene. Trimming took off 2 bases at V and 9 bases at J, with 14 bases between the two ends. CDR3 length equals 14 residues. Here the CDR3 reads CAISEEEDIGIQYF. The CDR3 DNA follows: TGTGCCATCAGTGAGGAGGAAGATATAGGCATTCAGTACTTC.

This rearrangement joins TRBV7-9 to TRBJ2-1, with TRBD2 as a possible D gene (5 bases). This CDR3 is 15 amino acids long. The V gene lost 5 bases and the J gene lost 5 bases, with 16 bases spanning the gap. Germline V CDR1 and CDR2: SEHNR, FQNEAQ (reference sequence). The CDR3 loop is CASSDADSPNNEQFF. DNA for the CDR3: TGTGCCAGCAGCGATGCGGACTCGCCCAACAATGAGCAGTTCTTC.

This clonotype was observed a single time. The chain uses TRBV29-1 and TRBJ2-7; 8 bases fit TRBD1. V shed 4 bases, J shed 0 bases, and the junction held 5 bases outside the gene matches. Germline V gene lookup returns CDR1 SQVTM and CDR2 ANQGSEA. CDR3 length: 14 residues. In nucleotides, the CDR3 is TGCAGCGTTGCTTGGACAGGGCTCTCCTACGAGCAGTACTTC. This encodes CSVAWTGLSYEQYF.

This chain uses TRBV11-2 with TRBJ2-7; D remains ambiguous. Gene TRBJ2-1 matches the end of the DNA better, so the J call may be wrong. The V gene's germline CDR1 is SGHAT and CDR2 FQNNGV. The CDR3 has 16 residues. The CDR3: CASSHPLATASYEQFF. The DNA for the CDR3 is TGTGCCAGCAGCCACCCCCTCGCAACTGCGTCCTACGAGCAGTTCTTC.

The chain recombines TRBV20-1 with TRBJ2-7; D possibly matches TRBD1 or TRBD2 (5 bases each). This CDR3 has 15 residues. Per germline, CDR1 DFQATT and CDR2 SNEGSKA (reference sequence). The germline V and J ends were trimmed by 0 bases and 3 bases, with 15 bases remaining between them. The CDR3 DNA sequence: TGCAGTGCTAGAGATTTCGGGGACGCCGTCTACGAGCAGTACTTC. This gives the protein CSARDFGDAVYEQYF.

This sequence joins TRBV19 and TRBJ1-1; D remains ambiguous. Germline loops: CDR1 LNHDA, CDR2 SQIVND (reference sequence). V gave up 3 bases and J gave up 5 bases, with 16 bases separating them. CDR3 length: 15 amino acids. The CDR3 loop reads CASSMFLEVWTEAFF. CDR3 in DNA: TGTGCCAGTAGTATGTTTCTAGAGGTGTGGACTGAAGCTTTCTTT.

This chain connects TRBV20-1 to TRBJ1-2, with D hard to call. The CDR3 extends over 10 amino acids. Looked up from germline, CDR1 is DFQATT and CDR2 is SNEGSKA (reference sequence). In DNA form, the CDR3 reads TGCAGCTCTTACTTCTATGGCTACACCTTC. Amino acids: CSSYFYGYTF.

Here the CDR3 DNA reads TGTGCCATCAGTGAGCCCCTAGCGGGCGACACCGGGGAGCTGTTTTTT. It codes for CAISEPLAGDTGELFF. The V and J genes are TRBV10-3 and TRBJ2-2, with 8 positions matching TRBD2. Germline V gene sequence: CDR1 ENHRY, CDR2 SYGVKD. The CDR3 has 16 amino acids. With V trimmed by 2 bases and J by 3 bases, 5 bases remained unmatched.

This clonotype was observed a few times. The gene calls are TRBV11-2 and TRBJ2-1, with D hard to call. Germline CDR1 SGHAT, CDR2 FQNNGV. The CDR3 contains 15 residues. Trimming took off 3 bases at V and 5 bases at J, with 14 bases between the two ends. For the CDR3, the DNA is TGTGCCAGCAGCTTGCAATCCGGGTCCCACAATGAGCAGTTCTTC. It specifies CASSLQSGSHNEQFF.

The chain links TRBV4-1 to TRBJ1-4; D not resolved. Germline CDR1 is MGHRA and CDR2 is YSYEKL. The CDR3 spans 15 residues. V dropped 0 bases and J dropped 6 bases, with 11 bases sitting between them. The DNA of the CDR3 is TGCGCCAGCAGCCAAGAAGGCGAGGAGGATGAAAAACTGTTTTTT. Translation: CASSQEGEEDEKLFF.

V is TRBV30 and J is TRBJ2-3; 13 bases are shared with TRBD2. V was clipped by 0 bases and J by 1 base; unmatched bases: 1. Germline CDR1 GTSNPN, CDR2 SVGIG (reference sequence). The CDR3 is 16 amino acids. The DNA for the CDR3 is TGTGCCTGGAGTGTAGGGACTAGCGGGGGCACAGATACGCAGTATTTT. This gives the protein CAWSVGTSGGTDTQYF.

The chain uses TRBV12-3 or TRBV12-4 and TRBJ2-2; D is unclear. The CDR3 totals 17 residues. V was pared by 6 bases and J by 6 bases, with 23 bases between. CDR3 sequence reads: CASSSTRRHGGAGELFF. The DNA for the CDR3 is TGTGCCAGCAGCTCGACCAGACGGCATGGTGGTGCCGGGGAGCTGTTTTTT.

The rearrangement uses TRBV19 and TRBJ1-2; TRBD1 might be the D (6 bases). This CDR3 comprises 13 residues. Trimming removed 7 bases from V and 4 bases from J, with 13 bases in between. The V gene's germline CDR1 is LNHDA and CDR2 SQIVND (reference sequence). This CDR3 is CASTQGQSYGYTF. The CDR3 DNA follows: TGTGCCAGTACGCAGGGGCAGAGCTATGGCTACACCTTC.

The rearrangement links TRBV5-1 to TRBJ2-1, with 7 bases that match TRBD2. Unmatched junction bases numbered 12, after V lost 4 bases and J lost 5 bases. Germline V lookup: CDR1 SGHRS, CDR2 YFSETQ. The CDR3 is made up of 16 amino acids. The CDR3 DNA is TGCGCCAGCAGCCTGACGGGCGGGAGTGAGGACAATGAGCAGTTCTTC. Amino acid sequence: CASSLTGGSEDNEQFF.

Turning to this clonotype: The junction departs from germline at one end; a sequencing error may be responsible. The CDR3 region has the DNA TGTACCAGCACGTTCCGGGGGTCGAACACCGGGGAGCTGTTTTTT. This translates into CTSTFRGSNTGELFF. The V call is TRBV7-9, the J call TRBJ2-2; D is perhaps TRBD2 (6 bases). CDR1 and CDR2 (germline): SEHNR, FQNEAQ (reference sequence). CDR3 length: 15 residues.

This sequence joins TRBV5-1 and TRBJ2-5; D ambiguous. This CDR3 spans 16 amino acids. Germline loops: CDR1 SGHRS, CDR2 YFSETQ. V lost 4 bases and J 4 bases, leaving 20 bases between the germline ends. The chain's CDR3 is CASSRETTLPPETQYF. In nucleotides, the CDR3 is TGCGCCAGCAGCCGTGAGACAACCCTACCTCCAGAGACCCAGTACTTC.

This chain connects TRBV5-6 to TRBJ2-1; 9 nucleotides align to TRBD1. CDR1 SGHDT and CDR2 YYEEEE come from the germline V gene. J lost 0 bases, V lost 4 bases, and 11 bases had no gene match. The CDR3 has 18 amino acids. Written as DNA, the CDR3 is TGTGCCAGCAGCCCTGGGACAGGGATCGGAAGCTCCTACAATGAGCAGTTCTTC. Encoded protein: CASSPGTGIGSSYNEQFF. Drawing the rest from reference TRBV5-6 and TRBJ2-1, the complete variable domain is DAGVTQSPTHLIKTRGQQVTLRCSPKSGHDTVSWYQQALGQGPQFIFQYYEEEERQRGNFPDRFSGHQFPNYSSELNVNALLLGDSALYLCASSPGTGIGSSYNEQFFGPGTRLTVL.

This clonotype has more than one count but fewer than ten. The J gene is TRBJ2-7, the V gene TRBV7-9; TRBD2 matches 7 bases. Germline CDR1 and CDR2: SEHNR and FQNEAQ (reference sequence). This CDR3 contains 14 residues. Trimming at V came to 5 bases and at J to 4 bases, leaving 8 bases not matched to a gene. Here the CDR3 DNA reads TGTGCCAGCAGCCGTATAAGCGGGGAGTACGAGCAGTACTTC. It is translated as CASSRISGEYEQYF.

The chain couples TRBV10-3 to TRBJ2-5; the D gene is possibly TRBD2 (6 bases). V lost 5 bases to trimming and J lost 5 bases, with 9 bases between them. The CDR3 length is 12 residues. Germline loops: CDR1 ENHRY, CDR2 SYGVKD. The CDR3 here is CAISPAGETQYF. The CDR3 bases are TGTGCCATCAGTCCGGCGGGGGAGACCCAGTACTTC.

The V and J genes are TRBV27 and TRBJ1-5; no definite D call. The CDR3 length is 14 residues. V was clipped by 4 bases and J by 1 base, with 8 bases between them. Germline CDR1 MNHEY, CDR2 SMNVEV (reference sequence). DNA of the CDR3: TGTGCCAGCAGTTCTTCTGGGAGCAATCAGCCCCAGCATTTT. Its protein is CASSSSGSNQPQHF.